This T cell receptor beta chain appears in the sequencing data of a study of blood T cell repertoires in COVID-19. The wider study: Whether acute or convalescent, the COVID-19 samples came from the United States, Italy and Spain. Nucleic acid was either cDNA or gDNA, and it came from T cells, B-cell-depleted T cells, or PBMCs.

Study processing details: Counts of nucleated cells, estimated from reference gene primer amplification, were obtained. Using immunoSEQ multiplex PCR, the repertoire was profiled, and TCRdb retains in-frame clones only, with some absent. That table furnishes V, J and clone size, whereas the DNA furnished D and trimming. Found here are about 190,000 clones, roughly 73% of them singletons; the top ten hold 2.8%. The sequence came from a woman older than 75 with active or convalescent COVID-19. Sample: peripheral blood.

CDR3 sequence (DNA): TGCGCCAGCAGCCGCGGGTACGAGCAGTACTTC. This gives the protein CASSRGYEQYF. The V gene is TRBV5-1, the J gene TRBJ2-7, with D perhaps matching TRBD2 (5 bases). Germline assignment: CDR1 SGHRS and CDR2 YFSETQ. V was cut by 4 bases and J by 4 bases, with 6 bases left in between. CDR3 length: 11 residues.